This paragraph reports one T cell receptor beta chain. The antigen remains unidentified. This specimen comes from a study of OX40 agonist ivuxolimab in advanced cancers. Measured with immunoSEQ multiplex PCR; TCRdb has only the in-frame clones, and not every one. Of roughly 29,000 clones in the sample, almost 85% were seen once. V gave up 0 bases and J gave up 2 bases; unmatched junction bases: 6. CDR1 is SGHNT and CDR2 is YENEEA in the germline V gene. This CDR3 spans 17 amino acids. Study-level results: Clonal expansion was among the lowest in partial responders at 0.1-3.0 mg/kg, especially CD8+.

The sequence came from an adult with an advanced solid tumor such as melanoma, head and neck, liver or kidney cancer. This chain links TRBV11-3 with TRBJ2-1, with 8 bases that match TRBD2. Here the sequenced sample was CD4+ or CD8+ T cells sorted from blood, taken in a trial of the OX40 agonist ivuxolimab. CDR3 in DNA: TGTGCCAGCAGCTTAGAGGGCGGCGGGGGGCCCTACAATGAGCAGTTCTTC. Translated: CASSLEGGGGPYNEQFF.